This T cell receptor (beta chain) was identified during a study of ipilimumab plus nivolumab after autologous stem cell transplantation. Study overall: A median of about eight nivolumab and 5 ipilimumab doses were given.

The protocol was immunoSEQ multiplex PCR, while the TCRdb copy is restricted to in-frame clones and leaves out a portion. The sample shows around 19,000 clones, 81% of them seen only once. In germline, CDR1 is SGDLS, CDR2 YYNGEE. The CDR3 is 15 amino acids. V lost 0 bases and J lost 4, with 13 bases in between. Starting 14 to 28 days after autologous transplant, ipilimumab 1 mg/kg was given. In the case of this clone: This CDR3 is also generated by other DNA sequences in the sample.

The starting material was PBMCs, obtained in a trial of ipilimumab plus nivolumab as post-transplant consolidation. The clonotype comes from a male donor with diffuse large B-cell lymphoma. This chain links TRBV9 with TRBJ1-2, with D perhaps matching TRBD1 (6 bases). CDR3 in amino acids: CASSVAGGHPYGYTF. The CDR3 DNA follows: TGTGCCAGCAGCGTAGCTGGGGGACACCCCTATGGCTACACCTTC.